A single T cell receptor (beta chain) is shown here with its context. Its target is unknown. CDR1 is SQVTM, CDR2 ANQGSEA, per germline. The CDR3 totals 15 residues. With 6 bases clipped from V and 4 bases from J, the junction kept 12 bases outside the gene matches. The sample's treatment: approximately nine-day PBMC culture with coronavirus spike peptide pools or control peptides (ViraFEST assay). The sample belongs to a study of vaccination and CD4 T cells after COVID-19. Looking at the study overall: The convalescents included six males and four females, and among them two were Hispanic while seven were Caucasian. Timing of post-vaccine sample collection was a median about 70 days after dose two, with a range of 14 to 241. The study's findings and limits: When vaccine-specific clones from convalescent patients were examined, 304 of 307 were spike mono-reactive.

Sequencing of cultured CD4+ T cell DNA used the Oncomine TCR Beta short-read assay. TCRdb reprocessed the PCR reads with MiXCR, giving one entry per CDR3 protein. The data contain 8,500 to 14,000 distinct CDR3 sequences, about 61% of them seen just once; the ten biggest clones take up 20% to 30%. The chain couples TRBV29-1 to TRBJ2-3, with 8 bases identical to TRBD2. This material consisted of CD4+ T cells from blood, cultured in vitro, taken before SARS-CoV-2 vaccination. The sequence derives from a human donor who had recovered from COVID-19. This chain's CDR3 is CSVATLAAGSDTQYF. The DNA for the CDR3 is TGCAGCGTCGCTACACTAGCGGCAGGGTCAGATACGCAGTATTTT.